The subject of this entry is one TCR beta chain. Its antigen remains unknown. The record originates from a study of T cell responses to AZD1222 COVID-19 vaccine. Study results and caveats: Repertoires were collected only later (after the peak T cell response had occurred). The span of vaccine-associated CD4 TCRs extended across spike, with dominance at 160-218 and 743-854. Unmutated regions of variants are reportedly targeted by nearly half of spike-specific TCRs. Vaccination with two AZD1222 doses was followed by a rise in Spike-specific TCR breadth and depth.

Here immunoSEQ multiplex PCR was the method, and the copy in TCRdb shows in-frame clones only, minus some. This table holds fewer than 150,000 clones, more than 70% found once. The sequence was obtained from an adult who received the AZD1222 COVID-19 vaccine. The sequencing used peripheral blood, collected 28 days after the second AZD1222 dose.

CDR3: CASSLSGGQPQHF. The DNA of the CDR3 is TGTGCCAGCAGTTTATCGGGGGGTCAGCCCCAGCATTTT. The chain couples TRBV27 to TRBJ1-5; tentatively, D is TRBD1 (5 bases). Germline V gene sequence: CDR1 MNHEY, CDR2 SMNVEV (reference sequence). V lost 0 bases, J lost 6 bases, and 6 bases lay in between. This CDR3 has 13 amino acids.